The 31 T cell receptor beta chains in this list originate from one sample, sequenced in a study of blood T cells in healthy people across ages. For the second PCR, which ran for roughly 6 to 12 cycles, a sample-barcoded 5' primer and a J-beta primer mix were used. Via MiXCR, TCRdb re-called the 5' RACE reads, giving one row per CDR3 protein. This sample yields around 1,000,000 distinct CDR3 sequences, of which around two fifths are seen a single time; roughly 14% belongs to the top ten. The source material was blood. The receptors come from a man aged 18 to 30 in good health.

This clonotype appeared a few times. The chain links TRBV24-1 to TRBJ1-2; D remains unclear. Trimming left V 6 bases short and J 8 bases short, with 12 bases between. The CDR3 covers 12 residues. Germline loops: CDR1 KGHDR, CDR2 SFDVKD. The DNA for the CDR3 is TGTGCCACCAGTCGTGGAGTTGAGGGCTACACCTTC. Translating it yields CATSRGVEGYTF.

In this sample, this clonotype turned up many times. V gene TRBV7-7 combines with J gene TRBJ2-3; D uncertain. This CDR3 has 13 amino acids. V was pared by 3 bases and J by 1 base, with 5 bases between. Germline V gene sequence: CDR1 SSHAT, CDR2 FNYEAQ (reference sequence). The CDR3 nucleotides read TGTGCCAGCAGCTTCGACCGCACAGATACGCAGTATTTT. Amino acid sequence: CASSFDRTDTQYF.

This chain joins TRBV2 and TRBJ2-4; 11 bases are a match to TRBD2. Germline CDR1 SNHLY, CDR2 FYNNEI. This CDR3 is built from 17 residues. Germline trimming cut 6 bases from V and 7 bases from J; bases unmatched to any gene: 14. The CDR3 sequence is CASSIPRTSGSTNIQYF. The CDR3 nucleotides read TGTGCCAGCAGCATCCCACGGACTAGCGGGTCCACCAACATTCAGTACTTC.

The chain combines TRBV5-4 with TRBJ2-1; 9 nucleotides line up with TRBD1. The CDR3 runs to 15 residues. The germline gives CDR1 SGHNT, CDR2 YYREEE (reference sequence). V shed 4 bases and J 7 bases; nucleotides not matched to a gene: 9. The CDR3, as DNA: TGTGCCAGCAGCCTGGGACAGGGAAAACCGAATGAGCAGTTCTTC. This codes for CASSLGQGKPNEQFF.

V is TRBV5-1 and J is TRBJ1-4; 8 bases map to TRBD1. CDR3 size: 15 residues. The J segment lost 6 bases and the V segment lost 4 bases, leaving 8 bases of the junction unmatched. Per the germline V gene, CDR1 is SGHRS and CDR2 is YFSETQ. CDR3 loop: CASSPLDREDEKLFF. CDR3 bases: TGCGCCAGCAGCCCACTGGACAGGGAGGATGAAAAACTGTTTTTT.

This clonotype was counted between two and nine times. J is TRBJ2-2 and V is TRBV29-1, with D possibly matching TRBD1 (7 bases). V was trimmed by 1 base and J by 7 bases, leaving 22 bases between them. This CDR3 is 17 amino acids long. Germline-derived CDR1 and CDR2 are SQVTM and ANQGSEA. The CDR3 here is CSVEAGEQGTDGGELFF. The CDR3 region has the DNA TGCAGCGTTGAAGCAGGGGAACAGGGGACTGACGGCGGGGAGCTGTTTTTT.

Worth noting for this clonotype: At one end, the junction sequence differs from germline, possibly due to a read error. The CDR3 nucleotides are TGTGCCAGCGGCTTGGCCGGGTTGGTCAAGGGAAATGAGCAGTTCTTC. As protein: CASGLAGLVKGNEQFF. This chain uses TRBV5-6 with TRBJ2-1, with D unresolved. Germline CDR1 SGHDT, CDR2 YYEEEE. This CDR3 is built from 16 residues.

This clonotype was detected a few times. The chain combines TRBV2 with TRBJ2-3; D may be TRBD2 (6 bases). V was pared by 6 bases and J by 2 bases, with 15 bases between. From germline, CDR1 is SNHLY and CDR2 FYNNEI. The CDR3 extends over 15 amino acids. CDR3 protein: CASSDSGLLTDTQYF. The CDR3 DNA reads as TGTGCCAGCAGCGACAGCGGGCTCCTCACAGATACGCAGTATTTT. The variable domain in full, with the rest retrieved from reference TRBV2 and TRBJ2-3, is EPEVTQTPSHQVTQMGQEVILRCVPISNHLYFYWYRQILGQKVEFLVSFYNNEISEKSEIFDDQFSVERPDGSNFTLKIRSTKLEDSAMYFCASSDSGLLTDTQYFGPGTRLTVL.

This clonotype was found a few times. V gene TRBV7-9 combines with J gene TRBJ2-3, with 7 bases identical to TRBD1. CDR1 and CDR2 from the germline V gene are SEHNR and FQNEAQ (reference sequence). The CDR3 has 12 amino acids. Trimming cost V 5 bases and J 14 bases; bases outside gene matches: 10. CDR3 amino acids: CASSRDSHSLYF. CDR3 coding DNA: TGTGCCAGCAGCCGGGACAGCCATTCCCTGTATTTT.

This chain connects TRBV12-3 or TRBV12-4 to TRBJ2-1, with 11 bases matching TRBD2. CDR3 length: 16 residues. Trimming took 6 bases from V and 6 from J; bases not matched to a gene: 10. CDR3 amino acids: CASSYGLAGGSNEQFF. The CDR3 nucleotides read TGTGCCAGCAGCTATGGACTAGCGGGCGGTAGCAATGAGCAGTTCTTC.

J is TRBJ1-1 and V is TRBV12-3 or TRBV12-4; 8 nucleotides match TRBD1. The CDR3 extends over 15 amino acids. V lost 6 bases, J lost 6 bases, and 12 bases stayed unmatched. The CDR3 reads CASSHGGDRSPEAFF. DNA for the CDR3: TGTGCCAGCAGCCATGGGGGGGACAGGTCCCCTGAAGCTTTCTTT.

The chain recombines TRBV20-1 with TRBJ2-4; 8 nucleotides line up with TRBD1. This CDR3 contains 16 residues. The germline V gene has CDR1 DFQATT and CDR2 SNEGSKA (reference sequence). With 0 bases clipped from V and 5 bases from J, the junction kept 9 bases outside the gene matches. CDR3 nucleotides: TGCAGTGCTAGAGATGAGGCCAGGGGGCTTCAAAACATTCAGTACTTC. Translated, it gives CSARDEARGLQNIQYF.

The chain combines TRBV4-3 with TRBJ1-1; D perhaps matches TRBD1 (6 bases). The V gene lost 5 bases and the J gene lost 12 bases, with 16 bases spanning the gap. Germline CDR1 LGHNA, CDR2 YSLEER. CDR3 length equals 12 residues. CDR3 DNA sequence: TGCGCCAGCAGCAGAGCGGGGGGCGAAACTTTCTTT. Its translation: CASSRAGGETFF.

The chain has TRBV5-1 and TRBJ1-1, with D possibly matching TRBD1 (5 bases). Trimming shortened V by 3 bases and J by 3 bases, and 18 bases separated the two germline ends. The CDR3 has 16 amino acids. The V gene's germline CDR1 is SGHRS and CDR2 YFSETQ. CDR3 loop: CASSSAAPGAYTEAFF. CDR3 coding DNA: TGCGCCAGCAGCTCCGCGGCGCCCGGGGCGTACACTGAAGCTTTCTTT.

A word on this clonotype: Germline is not matched at one junction end, which may reflect a read error. V is TRBV5-4 and J is TRBJ2-4; D may be TRBD2 (6 bases). The CDR3 is made up of 16 amino acids. Germline V gene sequence: CDR1 SGHNT, CDR2 YYREEE (reference sequence). The CDR3 DNA follows: TGTGCCAGCAGCAGTCGCGGGGAAGGGTCCAAAAACATTCATTACTTC. Its protein is CASSSRGEGSKNIHYF.

This sequence joins TRBV20-1 and TRBJ2-3; D remains unclear. This CDR3 contains 14 residues. Trimming pared 0 bases from V and 3 bases from J, leaving 10 bases between. CDR1 and CDR2 from the germline V gene are DFQATT and SNEGSKA (reference sequence). The DNA of the CDR3 is TGCAGTGCTAGAGATGTATACACAACAGATACGCAGTATTTT. This gives the protein CSARDVYTTDTQYF.

This clonotype was seen many times. This sequence joins TRBV20-1 and TRBJ1-2, with TRBD1 matching 7 bases. After removal of 1 base from V and 2 bases from J, the junction contained 10 bases not matched to a gene. Germline V gene data show CDR1 as DFQATT and CDR2 as SNEGSKA (reference sequence). The CDR3 is 16 residues long. CDR3: CSARGQGPMRNYGYTF. The CDR3 DNA follows: TGCAGTGCTAGAGGACAGGGTCCTATGAGGAACTATGGCTACACCTTC.

This clonotype appeared a few times. V is TRBV5-1 and J is TRBJ2-2; D gene uncertain. Deletions cut 5 bases from V and 3 bases from J, with 14 bases between. The CDR3 is made up of 15 amino acids. Germline V gene lookup returns CDR1 SGHRS and CDR2 YFSETQ. The CDR3 DNA sequence: TGCGCCAGCAGGGTCAATTCAGTCCACACCGGGGAGCTGTTTTTT. Its protein is CASRVNSVHTGELFF.

Notes on this clonotype: The junction departs from the called germline gene at one end, perhaps through a read error. This chain connects TRBV13 to TRBJ2-7; TRBD2 might be the D (5 bases). CDR3 length equals 11 residues. The V gene's germline CDR1 is PRHDT and CDR2 FYEKMQ (reference sequence). The CDR3 region has the DNA TGTGCCATCAGCTTCCGGGAAGAGCAGTACTTC. It encodes CAISFREEQYF.

The gene calls are TRBV28 and TRBJ1-2, with 8 positions matching TRBD1. The J segment lost 4 bases and the V segment lost 9 bases, leaving 7 bases of the junction unmatched. CDR3 length equals 13 residues. Germline CDR1 is MDHEN and CDR2 is SYDVKM. CDR3 coding DNA: TGTGCCAGTATCGACAGGGGATCCTATGGCTACACCTTC. This encodes CASIDRGSYGYTF.

This clonotype was counted only a few times. The genes are TRBV5-1 and TRBJ2-3; 7 bases match TRBD1. Unmatched junction bases numbered 1, after V lost 4 bases and J lost 2 bases. Germline CDR1 SGHRS, CDR2 YFSETQ. There are 13 residues in the CDR3. This chain's CDR3 is CASSQGDTDTQYF. DNA for the CDR3: TGCGCCAGCAGCCAGGGGGACACAGATACGCAGTATTTT.

This chain links TRBV7-2 with TRBJ2-2; D might be TRBD1 or TRBD2, each matching 6 bases. V was clipped by 1 base and J by 1 base, with 16 bases between them. CDR1 is SGHTA and CDR2 is FQGNSA in the germline V gene. CDR3 length: 18 amino acids. The DNA of the CDR3 is TGTGCCAGCAGCTTAGGCCACTACAGGGAGGAGAACACCGGGGAGCTGTTTTTT. This encodes CASSLGHYREENTGELFF.

CDR3 residues: CSVPDRAWEQFF. The CDR3 DNA follows: TGCAGCGTTCCCGACAGGGCGTGGGAGCAGTTCTTC. The V gene is TRBV29-1, the J gene TRBJ2-1; 7 positions match TRBD1. CDR1 and CDR2 (germline): SQVTM, ANQGSEA. The length of the CDR3 is 12 residues. The ends lost 5 bases at V and 10 bases at J; junction bases unmatched: 8.

The gene calls are TRBV29-1 and TRBJ1-5, with 10 bases fitting TRBD1. V shed 8 bases, J shed 7 bases, and the junction held 11 bases outside the gene matches. The CDR3 loop spans 14 amino acids. Germline loops: CDR1 SQVTM, CDR2 ANQGSEA. As DNA, the CDR3 is TGCAGCCCTGAACGGGACAGGGGTTGCCAGCCCCAGCATTTT. It is translated as CSPERDRGCQPQHF.

The genes are TRBV20-1 and TRBJ1-2, with 9 bases aligning to TRBD1. Germline V gives CDR1 DFQATT, CDR2 SNEGSKA (reference sequence). The CDR3 is made up of 14 amino acids. V trimming: 8 bases; J trimming: 0 bases; junction bases outside the gene matches: 7. Here the CDR3 reads CSPGQGLANYGYTF. CDR3 in DNA: TGCAGTCCGGGACAGGGCTTAGCTAACTATGGCTACACCTTC.

The rearrangement uses TRBV12-3 or TRBV12-4 and TRBJ2-5, with D perhaps TRBD1 (6 bases). Trimming stripped 2 bases from V and 5 bases from J, with 15 bases between. The CDR3 length is 15 residues. CDR3 nucleotide sequence: TGTGCCAGCAGTTTACCACAGGGTTTGGCGGAGACCCAGTACTTC. Encoded protein: CASSLPQGLAETQYF.

In DNA, the CDR3 is TGTGCCAGCAGAGGCGGGACGAGATGGACAGGCTCCTACGAGCAGTACTTC. Translation gives CASRGGTRWTGSYEQYF. This sequence joins TRBV12-3 or TRBV12-4 and TRBJ2-7; D is possibly TRBD1 (7 bases). Trimming shortened V by 6 bases and J by 0 bases, and 21 bases separated the two germline ends. The CDR3 is 17 residues long.

The CDR3 DNA is TGTGCCTGGACCCCAATGGACCTCTATGGCTACACCTTC. Protein: CAWTPMDLYGYTF. V and J are TRBV30 and TRBJ1-2; D uncertain. Looked up from germline, CDR1 is GTSNPN and CDR2 is SVGIG (reference sequence). Trimming took off 4 bases at V and 4 bases at J, with 13 bases between the two ends. The CDR3 has 13 residues.

This clonotype occurred a few times. The V and J genes are TRBV6-1 and TRBJ2-3, with 11 bases lining up with TRBD2. Germline lookup yields CDR1 MNHNS and CDR2 SASEGT. There are 17 residues in the CDR3. V shed 6 bases, J shed 0 bases, and the junction held 8 bases outside the gene matches. The CDR3 coding sequence is TGTGCCAGCAGCCATTCGCTAGCGGGGGGTAGCACAGATACGCAGTATTTT. It codes for CASSHSLAGGSTDTQYF.

The sample holds a few counts of this clonotype. This chain connects TRBV4-3 to TRBJ1-1; D gene uncertain. From germline, CDR1 is LGHNA and CDR2 YSLEER. V lost 1 base, J lost 0 bases, and 12 bases lay in between. The CDR3 spans 16 residues. The CDR3 sequence: CASSQGSRAMNTEAFF. In DNA, the CDR3 is TGCGCCAGCAGCCAAGGTAGCCGGGCCATGAACACTGAAGCTTTCTTT.

The CDR3: CASQNEGYGYTF. Here the CDR3 DNA reads TGTGCCAGCCAGAACGAGGGCTATGGCTACACCTTC. The chain employs TRBV2 and TRBJ1-2; D gene unclear. There are 12 residues in the CDR3. V was cut by 8 bases and J by 4 bases, with 11 bases left in between. CDR1 is SNHLY and CDR2 is FYNNEI in the germline V gene.